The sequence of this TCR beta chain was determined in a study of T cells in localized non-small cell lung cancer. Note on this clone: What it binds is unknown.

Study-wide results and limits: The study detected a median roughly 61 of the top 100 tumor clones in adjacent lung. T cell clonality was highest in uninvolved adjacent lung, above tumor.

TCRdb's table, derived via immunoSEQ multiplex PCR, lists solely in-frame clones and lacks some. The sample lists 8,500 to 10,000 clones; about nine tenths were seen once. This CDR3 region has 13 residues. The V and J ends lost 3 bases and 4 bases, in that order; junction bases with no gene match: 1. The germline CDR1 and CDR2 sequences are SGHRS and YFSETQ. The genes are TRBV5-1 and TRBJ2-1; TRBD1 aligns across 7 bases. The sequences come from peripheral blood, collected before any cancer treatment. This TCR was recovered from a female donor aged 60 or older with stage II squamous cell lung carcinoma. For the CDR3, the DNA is TGCGCCAGCAGCTCGGGACAGTACAATGAGCAGTTCTTC. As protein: CASSSGQYNEQFF.